One and the same sample provided the 8 T cell receptor beta chains below, sequenced in a study of control samples from healthy donors and cancer patients. Some clones are missing from TCRdb's copy, which holds only in-frame ones; the method was immunoSEQ multiplex PCR. The table includes about 34,000 clones, 86% detected once. Material for sequencing was PBMCs. These receptors came from a woman aged 40 to 55 with lung cancer.

V gene TRBV4-2 combines with J gene TRBJ2-3, with 8 bases aligning to TRBD2. With V trimmed by 0 bases and J by 3 bases, 5 bases remained unmatched. The length of the CDR3 is 16 residues. Per germline, CDR1 LGHNA and CDR2 YNFKEQ. The CDR3 is CASSQDAGGGTDTQYF. CDR3 coding DNA: TGTGCCAGCAGCCAAGATGCGGGGGGTGGTACAGATACGCAGTATTTT.

The table lists this clone with a few counts. This chain links TRBV7-9 with TRBJ1-1; D unresolved. This CDR3 region has 12 residues. Germline V gives CDR1 SEHNR, CDR2 FQNEAQ (reference sequence). CDR3 DNA sequence: TGTACTTCGAGGTTAGCAAACACTGAAGCTTTCTTT. It is translated as CTSRLANTEAFF.

The CDR3 is CASSPEQSSYNSPLHF. The CDR3 DNA is TGTGCCAGCTCACCAGAGCAAAGCTCCTATAATTCACCCCTCCACTTT. The chain couples TRBV18 to TRBJ1-6; no firm D call. CDR1 is KGHSH and CDR2 is LQKENI in the germline V gene. The ends were cut back, 2 bases at V and 0 bases at J, with 8 bases in the middle. The CDR3 sequence is 16 residues long.

The gene calls are TRBV7-2 and TRBJ1-6; 9 bases fit TRBD1. The CDR3 loop spans 16 amino acids. Germline V CDR1 and CDR2: SGHTA, FQGNSA. With 3 bases clipped from V and 8 bases from J, the junction kept 8 bases outside the gene matches. CDR3 nucleotides: TGTGCCAGCAGCTTCCTGACAGGGGGTGGTGATTCACCCCTCCACTTT. The encoded protein is CASSFLTGGGDSPLHF.

The rearrangement uses TRBV7-2 and TRBJ1-2; 9 bases fit TRBD1. The CDR3 consists of 15 residues. V was clipped by 5 bases and J by 7 bases; unmatched bases: 11. Germline assignment: CDR1 SGHTA and CDR2 FQGNSA. The CDR3 DNA follows: TGTGCCAGCAGCCCCGAGGGACAGGGCCCTTTTGGCTACACCTTC. Its protein is CASSPEGQGPFGYTF.

This clone appeared once. The rearrangement links TRBV14 to TRBJ1-2, with 7 bases lining up with TRBD1. There are 15 residues in the CDR3. Germline V gene sequence: CDR1 SGHDN, CDR2 FVKESK. V lost 0 bases and J lost 0; bases outside the gene matches: 1. CDR3 residues: CASSQDRGPNYGYTF. CDR3 in DNA: TGTGCCAGCAGCCAAGATAGGGGGCCTAACTATGGCTACACCTTC.

This clone was seen just once. The V call is TRBV27, the J call TRBJ1-1; the match to TRBD1 covers 7 bases. CDR3 length: 16 residues. J was trimmed by 0 bases and V by 6 bases; bases with no gene match: 10. The germline V gene has CDR1 MNHEY and CDR2 SMNVEV (reference sequence). This CDR3 is CASRRIQQGMNTEAFF. In DNA form, the CDR3 reads TGTGCCAGCAGGCGGATCCAACAGGGGATGAACACTGAAGCTTTCTTT.

The CDR3, as DNA: TGTGCCAGCAGCTTAACGCGGAACACTGAAGCTTTCTTT. This codes for CASSLTRNTEAFF. J is TRBJ1-1 and V is TRBV5-8; D gene uncertain. Germline CDR1 and CDR2: SGHTS and YDEGEE. V was trimmed by 2 bases and J by 1 base, leaving 6 bases between them. The CDR3 spans 13 residues.